The clone carrying this TCR beta chain was seen at least ten times. Its antigen is unknown. The data were obtained in a study of T cells in Graves' hyperthyroidism and ophthalmopathy. Study overall: Peripheral blood was drawn at first diagnosis, prior to all treatment.

Regions amplified from RNA transcripts were the TCR beta CDR3 regions. In the first-round RT-PCR of the TCR CDR3, the HTBI primer set was used. TCRdb re-called the multiplex PCR reads through MiXCR, storing one row per CDR3 protein. The sample yields some 600,000 distinct CDR3 sequences, approximately 13% seen once. With 4 bases clipped from V and 3 bases from J, the junction kept 8 bases outside the gene matches. This CDR3 contains 16 residues. Germline V CDR1 and CDR2: LNHDA, SQIVND (reference sequence). The study's findings and limits: Most clonotypes that expanded in the thyroid above 0.001 also showed up in blood.

Uncontrolled infection, other autoimmune disease, pregnancy or lactation led to exclusion. Sequenced material: blood. The clonotype originates from a woman aged 25-40 years with Graves' hyperthyroidism that later progressed to Graves' ophthalmopathy. The chain employs TRBV19 and TRBJ1-1, with 10 bases that match TRBD1. CDR3 bases: TGTGCCAGTAGTACCATCCCCGGGACAGGGGACACTGAAGCTTTCTTT. Its protein is CASSTIPGTGDTEAFF.